This T cell receptor (beta chain) comes out of a study of blood T cells in healthy people across ages. A second PCR of about 7 to 12 cycles used a sample-barcoded 5' primer and a J-beta primer mix. TCRdb redid the calling of the 5' RACE reads with MiXCR, one entry per CDR3 protein. The repertoire holds 450,000 to 650,000 distinct CDR3 sequences, with nearly 25% as singletons. The CDR3 loop spans 14 amino acids. V was cut by 6 bases and J by 6 bases, with 15 bases left in between. This clonotype occurred a few times. The data were also submitted as part of a second study, on T cells of mothers and their children.

The rearrangement joins TRBV12-3 or TRBV12-4 to TRBJ2-4; possibly TRBD1 or TRBD2 for D (5 bases each). Sequencing was done on a sample of blood. The TCR was taken from a boy aged 5-17 years in good health. The DNA of the CDR3 is TGTGCCAGCAGGGGACCCAACGAGGGAAACATTCAGTACTTC. Translated: CASRGPNEGNIQYF.